The source of this T cell receptor beta chain is a study of T cells in Graves' hyperthyroidism and ophthalmopathy. The CDR3 regions of TCR beta were amplified from RNA transcripts. TCR CDR3 underwent first-round RT-PCR with the HTBI primer set. TCRdb reprocessed the multiplex PCR reads via MiXCR and lists one record per CDR3 protein. The sample consists of hundreds of thousands of distinct CDR3 sequences, roughly a third of them appearing once. Study-wide results and limits: The blood repertoire included most of the expanded thyroid clonotypes above 0.001.

Concerning this clonotype: Antigen specificity is unknown.

Uncontrolled infection, other autoimmune disease, pregnancy or lactation excluded patients. V shed 4 bases and J 4 bases; nucleotides not matched to a gene: 4. Germline V gene data show CDR1 as MNHEY and CDR2 as SVGAGI. There are 14 residues in the CDR3. The TCR sequence derives from a woman between 40 and 50 years old with Graves' hyperthyroidism. Sequencing input: blood. This sequence joins TRBV6-5 and TRBJ1-5; 7 nucleotides match TRBD1. The CDR3 sequence is CASSLGGQNQPQHF. CDR3 bases: TGTGCCAGCAGTTTAGGGGGCCAAAATCAGCCCCAGCATTTT.